This is a list of T cell receptor beta chains from one sample in a study of radiotherapy plus CTLA-4 blockade in lung cancer. The method was immunoSEQ multiplex PCR; TCRdb's version includes in-frame clones alone and lacks a portion of them. The sample contains some 90,000 clones, roughly 86% of which appear only once. The input for sequencing was peripheral blood, taken from a patient treated with radiotherapy plus ipilimumab. These receptors were taken from a human donor with non-small cell lung cancer who had a partial response to radiotherapy plus ipilimumab. Each CDR3 is given with its conserved first and last residue. The order of the fields is V gene, clone size, D gene, J gene, CDR3 DNA, CDR3 protein. The D gene is left open where the match is weak. Clone size is given for some rows only: seen once, a few or many times, or a class if the clone is expanded.

V: TRBV28
size: once
D: .
J: TRBJ1-2
DNA: TGTGCCAGCAGTTTTTTAGAACAGCTCTATGGCTACACCTTC
CDR3: CASSFLEQLYGYTF

V: TRBV11-3
size: .
D: TRBD1
J: TRBJ2-3
DNA: TGTGCCAGCAGCATCACCGGGACAGCCTCAGATACGCAGTATTTT
CDR3: CASSITGTASDTQYF

V: TRBV6-4
size: .
D: .
J: TRBJ2-5
DNA: TGTGCCAGCAGTGGCGGTATTGGCGAGACCCAGTACTTC
CDR3: CASSGGIGETQYF

V: TRBV7-2
size: .
D: .
J: TRBJ2-3
DNA: TGTGCCAGCAGCTTCCAGGGGGAGCGGGAGAGGGGCACGCAGTATTTT
CDR3: CASSFQGERERGTQYF

V: TRBV28
size: .
D: TRBD2
J: TRBJ2-2
DNA: TGTGCCAGCAGTTTTTCGAGGCGGGAGGGGATTAACACCGGGGAGCTGTTTTTT
CDR3: CASSFSRREGINTGELFF

V: TRBV5-1
size: .
D: TRBD2
J: TRBJ2-5
DNA: TGCGCCAGCAGCTTGGTTGCGGGAGTAGGAGAGACCCAGTACTTC
CDR3: CASSLVAGVGETQYF

V: TRBV2
size: .
D: .
J: TRBJ1-4
DNA: TGTGCCAGCAGGGCAGGTGGTTTGAAGGGGGAAAAACTGTTTTTT
CDR3: CASRAGGLKGEKLFF

V: TRBV5-1
size: .
D: .
J: TRBJ2-7
DNA: TGCGCCAGCAGCCAAGCCTATGAGACTTACGAGCAGTACTTC
CDR3: CASSQAYETYEQYF

V: TRBV6-6
size: .
D: .
J: TRBJ1-2
DNA: TGTGCCAGCACCAACCCTGGCAGGGCCGAAGGCTACACCTTC
CDR3: CASTNPGRAEGYTF

V: TRBV5-1
size: .
D: .
J: TRBJ1-1
DNA: TGCGCCAGCAGCTTCAGGGGCATGAACACTGAAGCTTTCTTT
CDR3: CASSFRGMNTEAFF

V: TRBV11-3
size: .
D: .
J: TRBJ2-1
DNA: TGTGCCAGCAGCTTAATAACCCGGGGCTCCTACAATGAGCAGTTCTTC
CDR3: CASSLITRGSYNEQFF

V: TRBV6-5
size: .
D: .
J: TRBJ2-1
DNA: TGTGCCAGCAGTTACAGGAGCTCCTACAATGAGCAGTTCTTC
CDR3: CASSYRSSYNEQFF

V: TRBV28
size: .
D: .
J: TRBJ1-2
DNA: TGTGCCAGCCGGTCGGGGGGGTGGTTCTACACCTTC
CDR3: CASRSGGWFYTF

V: TRBV5-4
size: .
D: .
J: TRBJ2-5
DNA: TGTGCCAGCAGCCCCCCGGCGGGGGAGACCCAGTACTTC
CDR3: CASSPPAGETQYF

V: TRBV6-1
size: .
D: TRBD2
J: TRBJ2-6
DNA: TGTGCCAGTAGAGCGGGGGATACTGGGGCCAACGTCCTGACTTTC
CDR3: CASRAGDTGANVLTF

V: TRBV9
size: .
D: TRBD2
J: TRBJ2-3
DNA: TGTGCCAGCAGCGTAGCTACGGCGACTAGCGGGAGGAGTACGCAGTATTTT
CDR3: CASSVATATSGRSTQYF

V: TRBV28
size: .
D: .
J: TRBJ2-7
DNA: TGTGCCACCCTCCCGGGACACTCCACCAACGAGCAGTACTTC
CDR3: CATLPGHSTNEQYF

V: TRBV5-4
size: .
D: .
J: TRBJ2-5
DNA: TGTGCCAGCAGCTGGCCACAAGAGACCCAGTACTTC
CDR3: CASSWPQETQYF

V: TRBV6-1
size: .
D: .
J: TRBJ2-3
DNA: TGTGCCAGCACCGAGAGGGGCACAGATACGCAGTATTTT
CDR3: CASTERGTDTQYF

V: TRBV7-3
size: .
D: TRBD1
J: TRBJ1-2
DNA: TGTGCCAGCAGCTTAACCGCCGGGACAGGCTATGGCTACACCTTC
CDR3: CASSLTAGTGYGYTF

V: TRBV5-4
size: few
D: .
J: TRBJ1-2
DNA: TGTGCCAGCAGCTACGGGTCCGACTATGGCTACACCTTC
CDR3: CASSYGSDYGYTF

V: TRBV28
size: .
D: TRBD2
J: TRBJ2-1
DNA: TGTGCCAGCAGACGGACCACTGGACTAGCACCAATCAATGAGCAGTTCTTC
CDR3: CASRRTTGLAPINEQFF

V: TRBV28
size: .
D: .
J: TRBJ2-7
DNA: TGTGCCAGCAGTTTGGGCGGGGGCTTCTCCTACGAGCAGTACTTC
CDR3: CASSLGGGFSYEQYF

V: TRBV19
size: few
D: .
J: TRBJ1-4
DNA: TGTGCCAGTAGTGCCGGGACTTTTCGGGAAAAACTGTTTTTT
CDR3: CASSAGTFREKLFF

V: TRBV18
size: .
D: TRBD1
J: TRBJ1-5
DNA: TGTGCCAGCTCACCTCGTAAGACAGGGGGAGATCAGCCCCAGCATTTT
CDR3: CASSPRKTGGDQPQHF

V: TRBV27
size: .
D: .
J: TRBJ1-5
DNA: TGTGCCAGCAGTTTAGGGTCAGGGCTTCAGCCCCAGCATTTT
CDR3: CASSLGSGLQPQHF

V: TRBV19
size: .
D: .
J: TRBJ1-1
DNA: TGTGCCAGTAGTCCACGGGGTGACACTGAAGCTTTCTTT
CDR3: CASSPRGDTEAFF

V: TRBV7-9
size: .
D: .
J: TRBJ1-1
DNA: TGTGCCAGCAGCTTAAGGCAGGGGATGAACACTGAAGCTTTCTTT
CDR3: CASSLRQGMNTEAFF

V: TRBV5-4
size: .
D: .
J: TRBJ1-4
DNA: TGTGCCAGCAGCTTGGGGGCCCTCAATGAAAAACTGTTTTTT
CDR3: CASSLGALNEKLFF

V: TRBV6-4
size: few
D: TRBD2
J: TRBJ2-1
DNA: TGTGCCAGCAGTGACCTCCTAGCGGGAGGGAATGAGCAGTTCTTC
CDR3: CASSDLLAGGNEQFF

V: TRBV7-3
size: .
D: TRBD2
J: TRBJ2-3
DNA: TGTGCCAGCAGCTTAACTCAAGGGACTATAGATACGCAGTATTTT
CDR3: CASSLTQGTIDTQYF

V: TRBV5-6
size: .
D: .
J: TRBJ2-3
DNA: TGTGCCAGCAGCTTGGGGTTAGTAGCAGATACGCAGTATTTT
CDR3: CASSLGLVADTQYF

V: TRBV7-9
size: .
D: TRBD1
J: TRBJ2-1
DNA: TGTGCCAGCAGCCTTTGGACAGGGGCGAACAACAATGAGCAGTTCTTC
CDR3: CASSLWTGANNNEQFF

V: TRBV6-4
size: few
D: TRBD1
J: TRBJ2-1
DNA: TGTGCCAGCAGTGTCGAGGGGGCGAACAATGAGCAGTTCTTC
CDR3: CASSVEGANNEQFF

V: TRBV11-2
size: .
D: TRBD1
J: TRBJ1-4
DNA: TGTGCCAGCAGTCTGAGACCCGGGACAGGGACCCTTAATGAAAAACTGTTTTTT
CDR3: CASSLRPGTGTLNEKLFF

V: TRBV6-1
size: .
D: TRBD2
J: TRBJ2-3
DNA: TGTGCCAGCAGCCTATACGGGACTACGGATACGCAGTATTTT
CDR3: CASSLYGTTDTQYF

V: TRBV7-2
size: .
D: TRBD1
J: TRBJ2-1
DNA: TGTGCCAGCAGCGGACAGGGAACCTACAATGAGCAGTTCTTC
CDR3: CASSGQGTYNEQFF

V: TRBV5-4
size: few
D: TRBD1
J: TRBJ2-3
DNA: TGTGCCAGCAGCTTTGTGGCGGGGACAGGGGGCGCGAATACGCAGTATTTT
CDR3: CASSFVAGTGGANTQYF

V: TRBV27
size: .
D: TRBD2
J: TRBJ2-1
DNA: TGTGCCAGCCGGGGGGGCGGACAAGTGTACAATGAGCAGTTCTTC
CDR3: CASRGGGQVYNEQFF

V: TRBV28
size: .
D: .
J: TRBJ1-5
DNA: TGTGCCAGCAGATTTACGGGAGGGGCCAATCAGCCCCAGCATTTT
CDR3: CASRFTGGANQPQHF

V: TRBV9
size: .
D: TRBD1
J: TRBJ1-2
DNA: TGTGCCAGCAGCACCGGGACAGCCTACACCTTC
CDR3: CASSTGTAYTF

V: TRBV7-9
size: .
D: TRBD2
J: TRBJ2-1
DNA: TGTGCCAGCAGCCCACCACTAGCGGGATCTAGGAATGAGCAGTTCTTC
CDR3: CASSPPLAGSRNEQFF

V: TRBV25-1
size: .
D: TRBD1
J: TRBJ1-1
DNA: TGTGCCAGCAGAGGGACAGGGGGCACGGCTGAAGCTTTCTTT
CDR3: CASRGTGGTAEAFF

V: TRBV4-2
size: .
D: .
J: TRBJ1-1
DNA: TGTGCCAGCAGCCCTAGGCAGGGCGCAAACACTGAAGCTTTCTTT
CDR3: CASSPRQGANTEAFF

V: TRBV15
size: once
D: .
J: TRBJ2-7
DNA: TGTGCCACCAGCCCCCCGGGGACCTACGAGCAGTACTTC
CDR3: CATSPPGTYEQYF

V: TRBV2
size: once
D: TRBD1
J: TRBJ1-6
DNA: TGTGCCAGCAGGGCGAACAGGGGGTGGAATTCACCCCTCCACTTT
CDR3: CASRANRGWNSPLHF

V: TRBV9
size: .
D: .
J: TRBJ2-2
DNA: TGTGCCAGCAGCCCCCGAGGGAACACCGGGGAGCTGTTTTTT
CDR3: CASSPRGNTGELFF

V: TRBV28
size: once
D: TRBD2
J: TRBJ2-2
DNA: TGTGCCAGCAGTTTGAGGGCGGGAGCAGGCACCGGGGAGCTGTTTTTT
CDR3: CASSLRAGAGTGELFF

V: TRBV7-8
size: once
D: TRBD2
J: TRBJ2-3
DNA: TGTGCCAGCAGCGAAACAGCCGGGACTAGCGGCCACACAGATACGCAGTATTTT
CDR3: CASSETAGTSGHTDTQYF

V: TRBV5-4
size: .
D: TRBD2
J: TRBJ2-1
DNA: TGTGCCAGCAGCTTGTCTAGCGGGAGATCTTACTCCTACAATGAGCAGTTCTTC
CDR3: CASSLSSGRSYSYNEQFF

V: TRBV18
size: .
D: TRBD1
J: TRBJ2-2
DNA: TGTGCCAGCTCCCAAAGGCCGAGGGACAGGTTTTCTGGGGAGCTGTTTTTT
CDR3: CASSQRPRDRFSGELFF

V: TRBV28
size: .
D: .
J: TRBJ1-3
DNA: TGTGCCAGCAAATGGGGAGGGCCTGGAAACACCATATATTTT
CDR3: CASKWGGPGNTIYF

V: TRBV14
size: .
D: .
J: TRBJ1-1
DNA: TGTGCCAGCAGCCCCCTTGGGGCCCTAGGAGCTGAAGCTTTCTTT
CDR3: CASSPLGALGAEAFF

V: TRBV5-1
size: .
D: .
J: TRBJ2-2
DNA: TGCGCCAGCAGTTTGGGGGGACAGAACACCGGGGAGCTGTTTTTT
CDR3: CASSLGGQNTGELFF

V: TRBV14
size: .
D: TRBD1
J: TRBJ2-3
DNA: TGTGCCAGCAGCCGAAGGCTTCCGGGACAGGGGTTAGATACGCAGTATTTT
CDR3: CASSRRLPGQGLDTQYF

V: TRBV6-1
size: .
D: .
J: TRBJ1-2
DNA: TGTGCCAGCAGTGAAGCGGTGGGGGCGCGAGTCTATGGCTACACCTTC
CDR3: CASSEAVGARVYGYTF

V: TRBV27
size: .
D: TRBD1
J: TRBJ2-1
DNA: TGTGCCAGCAGTTTAGGACAGGGGAACTACAATGAGCAGTTCTTC
CDR3: CASSLGQGNYNEQFF

V: TRBV19
size: .
D: TRBD1
J: TRBJ2-5
DNA: TGTGCCAGTAGTATCTCCCCAGGGGGCACCGAGACCCAGTACTTC
CDR3: CASSISPGGTETQYF

V: TRBV28
size: few
D: .
J: TRBJ2-1
DNA: TGTGCCAGCAGTTTACGGGAGAATGAGCAGTTCTTC
CDR3: CASSLRENEQFF

V: TRBV6-1
size: once
D: TRBD1
J: TRBJ1-4
DNA: TGTGCCAGCAGTTATCGGCAGGGGGATGAAAAACTGTTTTTT
CDR3: CASSYRQGDEKLFF